Listed here are 2 T cell receptor beta chains from one sample, sequenced in a study of OX40 agonist ivuxolimab in advanced cancers. Profiled with immunoSEQ multiplex PCR; TCRdb holds only in-frame clones, not every one. This table holds about 80,000 clones, roughly 88% found once. The sequences come from CD4+ or CD8+ T cells sorted from blood, collected in a trial of the OX40 agonist ivuxolimab. The receptors were sampled from an adult with an advanced solid tumor such as melanoma, head and neck, liver or kidney cancer.

The CDR3 spells CASSPQGMGGYTF. In DNA, the CDR3 is TGTGCCAGCAGCCCCCAGGGTATGGGAGGCTACACCTTC. The V gene is TRBV6-5, the J gene TRBJ1-2; tentatively, D is TRBD1 (5 bases). V shed 6 bases and J shed 8 bases, with 16 bases lying between them. Germline V CDR1 and CDR2: MNHEY, SVGAGI. There are 13 residues in the CDR3.

For the CDR3, the DNA is TGTGCCAGCAGTGAAGGGGGTTATGGCTACACCTTC. Amino acids: CASSEGGYGYTF. The chain recombines TRBV2 with TRBJ1-2; D gene ambiguous. The V end was cut by 1 base, the J end by 5 bases, with 5 bases between. Germline lookup yields CDR1 SNHLY and CDR2 FYNNEI. The CDR3 length is 12 residues.